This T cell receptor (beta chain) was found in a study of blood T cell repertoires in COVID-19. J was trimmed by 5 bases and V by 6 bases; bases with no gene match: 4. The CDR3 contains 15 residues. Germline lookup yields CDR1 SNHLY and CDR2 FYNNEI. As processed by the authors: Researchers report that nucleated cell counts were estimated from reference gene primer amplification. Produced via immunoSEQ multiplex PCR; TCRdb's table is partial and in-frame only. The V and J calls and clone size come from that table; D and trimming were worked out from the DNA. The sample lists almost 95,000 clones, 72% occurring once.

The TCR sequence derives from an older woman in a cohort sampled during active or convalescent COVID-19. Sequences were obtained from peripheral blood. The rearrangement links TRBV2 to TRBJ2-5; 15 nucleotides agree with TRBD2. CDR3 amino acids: CASSLGLAGGETQYF. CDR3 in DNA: TGTGCCAGCAGCTTAGGACTAGCGGGGGGGGAGACCCAGTACTTC. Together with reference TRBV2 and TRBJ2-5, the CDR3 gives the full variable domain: EPEVTQTPSHQVTQMGQEVILRCVPISNHLYFYWYRQILGQKVEFLVSFYNNEISEKSEIFDDQFSVERPDGSNFTLKIRSTKLEDSAMYFCASSLGLAGGETQYFGPGTRLLVL.